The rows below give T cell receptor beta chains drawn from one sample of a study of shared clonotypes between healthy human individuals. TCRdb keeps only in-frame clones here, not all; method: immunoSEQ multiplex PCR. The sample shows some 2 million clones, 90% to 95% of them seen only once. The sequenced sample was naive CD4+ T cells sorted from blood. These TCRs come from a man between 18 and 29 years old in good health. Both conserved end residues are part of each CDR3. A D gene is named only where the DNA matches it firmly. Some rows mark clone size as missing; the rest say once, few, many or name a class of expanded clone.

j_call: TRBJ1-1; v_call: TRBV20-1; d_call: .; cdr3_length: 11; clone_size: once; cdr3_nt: TGCAGTGCTCTTCGTTTGACTGAAGCTTTCTTT; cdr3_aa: CSALRLTEAFF
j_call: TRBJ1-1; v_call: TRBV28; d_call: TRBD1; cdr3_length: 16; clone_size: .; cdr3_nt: TGTGCCAGCAGTTTATCAATCAGGGGGTGGAACACTGAAGCTTTCTTT; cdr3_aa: CASSLSIRGWNTEAFF
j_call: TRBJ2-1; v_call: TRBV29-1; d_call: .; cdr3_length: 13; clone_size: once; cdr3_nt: TGCAGCGTTGTATTGCAGGGAAGAAATGAGCAGTTCTTC; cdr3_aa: CSVVLQGRNEQFF
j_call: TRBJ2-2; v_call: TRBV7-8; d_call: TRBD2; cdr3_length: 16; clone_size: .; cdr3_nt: TGTGCCAGCAGCGTTAGCGGGAGGGCCGGAACCGGGGAGCTGTTTTTT; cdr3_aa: CASSVSGRAGTGELFF
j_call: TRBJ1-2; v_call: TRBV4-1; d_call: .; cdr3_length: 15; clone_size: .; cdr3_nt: TGCGCCAGCAGCCAAGGGACAGCCCTATTCTATGGCTACACCTTC; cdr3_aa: CASSQGTALFYGYTF
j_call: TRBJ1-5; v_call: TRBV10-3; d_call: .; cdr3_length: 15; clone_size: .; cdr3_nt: TGTGCCATCAGTGAGGGGCCCCGGGACAATCAGCCCCAGCATTTT; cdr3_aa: CAISEGPRDNQPQHF
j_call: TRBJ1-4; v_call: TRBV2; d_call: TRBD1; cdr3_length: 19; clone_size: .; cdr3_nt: TGTGCCAGCAGTGCATTGTACGGACAGGGCCTCCCAACTAATGAAAAACTGTTTTTT; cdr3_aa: CASSALYGQGLPTNEKLFF
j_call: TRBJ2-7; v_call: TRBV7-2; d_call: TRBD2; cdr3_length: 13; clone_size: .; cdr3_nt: TGTGCCAGCGGGTCTAACGGGAGGAACGAGCAGTACTTC; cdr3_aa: CASGSNGRNEQYF
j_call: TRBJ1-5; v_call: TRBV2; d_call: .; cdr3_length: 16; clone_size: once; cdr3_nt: TGTGCCAGCAGTGTCCGGGCCCTAGTTAGCAATCAGCCCCAGCATTTT; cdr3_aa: CASSVRALVSNQPQHF
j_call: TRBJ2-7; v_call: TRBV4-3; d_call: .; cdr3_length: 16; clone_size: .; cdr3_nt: TGCGCCAGCAGCCGGGTATATGGGGATTCTGATTACGAGCAGTACTTC; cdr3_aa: CASSRVYGDSDYEQYF
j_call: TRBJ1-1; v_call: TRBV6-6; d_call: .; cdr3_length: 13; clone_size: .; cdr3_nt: TGTGCCAGCAGTTACCAGGGACCCACTGAAGCTTTCTTT; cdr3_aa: CASSYQGPTEAFF
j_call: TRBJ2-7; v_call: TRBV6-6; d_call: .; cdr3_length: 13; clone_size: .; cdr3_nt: TGTGCCAGCAGTTTACAGGAAACCTACGAGCAGTACTTC; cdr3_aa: CASSLQETYEQYF
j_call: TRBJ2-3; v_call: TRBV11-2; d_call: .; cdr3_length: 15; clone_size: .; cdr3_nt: TGTGCCAGCAGCTCTCGGGGCCCTCGCACAGATACGCAGTATTTT; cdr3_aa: CASSSRGPRTDTQYF
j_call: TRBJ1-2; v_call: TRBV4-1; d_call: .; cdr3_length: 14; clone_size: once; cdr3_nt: TGCGCCAGCAGAAGAACAGGAGACCTGGGTGGCTACACCTTC; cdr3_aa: CASRRTGDLGGYTF
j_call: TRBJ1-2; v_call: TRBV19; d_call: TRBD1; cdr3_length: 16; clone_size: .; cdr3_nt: TGTGCCAGTAGTTGGGATTCGACCGGGACAGTCTATGGCTACACCTTC; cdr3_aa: CASSWDSTGTVYGYTF
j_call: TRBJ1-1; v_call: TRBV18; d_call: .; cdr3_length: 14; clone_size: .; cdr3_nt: TGTGCCAGCTCACCATCGATGGGTGAGACTGAAGCTTTCTTT; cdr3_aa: CASSPSMGETEAFF
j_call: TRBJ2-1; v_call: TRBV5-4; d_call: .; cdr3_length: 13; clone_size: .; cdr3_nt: TGTGCCAGCAGCTTTACGGAGGGTAATGAGCAGTTCTTC; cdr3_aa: CASSFTEGNEQFF
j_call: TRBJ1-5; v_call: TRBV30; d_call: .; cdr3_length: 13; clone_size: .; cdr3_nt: TGTGCCTGGAGTAATGGGGCAGGTCAGCCCCAGCATTTT; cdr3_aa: CAWSNGAGQPQHF
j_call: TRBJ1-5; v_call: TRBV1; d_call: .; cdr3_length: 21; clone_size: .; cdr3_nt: TGCACCAGCAGCCTCCACGCGTTAGACCAGGGGAGCGTGGTAAACAATCAGCCCCAGCATTTT; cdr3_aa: CTSSLHALDQGSVVNNQPQHF
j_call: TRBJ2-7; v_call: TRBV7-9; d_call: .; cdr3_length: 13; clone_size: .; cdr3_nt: TGTGCCAGCAGCCTCGAGGTCTCCTACGAGCAGTACTTC; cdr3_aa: CASSLEVSYEQYF
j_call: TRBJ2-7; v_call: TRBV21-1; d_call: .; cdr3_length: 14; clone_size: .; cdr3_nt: TGTGCCAGCAGTTTCGAGGGACGCCGCACCGAGCAGTACTTC; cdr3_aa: CASSFEGRRTEQYF
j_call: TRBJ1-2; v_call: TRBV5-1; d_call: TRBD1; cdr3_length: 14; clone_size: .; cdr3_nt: TGCGCCAGCAGTCGAGACAGGGCCGACTATGGCTACACCTTC; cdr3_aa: CASSRDRADYGYTF
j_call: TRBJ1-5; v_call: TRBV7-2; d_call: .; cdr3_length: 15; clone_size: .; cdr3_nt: TGTGCCAGCAGCTCGTCGGGACGGATCAATCAGCCCCAGCATTTT; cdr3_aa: CASSSSGRINQPQHF
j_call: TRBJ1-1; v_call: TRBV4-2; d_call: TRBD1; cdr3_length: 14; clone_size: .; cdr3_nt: TGTGCCAGCAGCTGGGGACAGTATAACACTGAAGCTTTCTTT; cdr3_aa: CASSWGQYNTEAFF
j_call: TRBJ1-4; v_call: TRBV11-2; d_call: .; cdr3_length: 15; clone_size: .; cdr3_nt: TGTGCCAGCAGCTCCCTTGGAGGGGGGAATGAAAAACTGTTTTTT; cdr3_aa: CASSSLGGGNEKLFF
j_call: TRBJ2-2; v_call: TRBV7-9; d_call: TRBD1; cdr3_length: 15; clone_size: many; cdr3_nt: TGTGCCAGCAGCTCTAGACAGGGAAACACCGGGGAGCTGTTTTTT; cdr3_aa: CASSSRQGNTGELFF
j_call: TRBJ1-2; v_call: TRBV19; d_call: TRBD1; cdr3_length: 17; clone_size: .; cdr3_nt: TGTGCCAGTAGTATAGATCCCGGACAGGGAGGGATCTATGGCTACACCTTC; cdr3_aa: CASSIDPGQGGIYGYTF
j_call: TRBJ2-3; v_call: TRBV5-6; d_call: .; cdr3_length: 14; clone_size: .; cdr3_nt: TGTGCCAGCAGTCCACCCGGTAGGACAGATACGCAGTATTTT; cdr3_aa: CASSPPGRTDTQYF
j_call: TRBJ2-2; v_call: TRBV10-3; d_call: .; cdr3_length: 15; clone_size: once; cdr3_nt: TGTGCCATCAGTGACGGGGGGCCGGCGGTCGGGGAGCTGTTTTTT; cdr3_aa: CAISDGGPAVGELFF
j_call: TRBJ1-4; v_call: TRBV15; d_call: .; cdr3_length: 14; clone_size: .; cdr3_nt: TGTGCCACCAGCATGGACAGACCGGAGGAAAAACTGTTTTTT; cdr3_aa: CATSMDRPEEKLFF
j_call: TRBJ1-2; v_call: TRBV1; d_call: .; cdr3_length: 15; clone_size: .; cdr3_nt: TGCACCAGCAGTCGTACGAGACAGAGACCCTATGGCTACACCTTC; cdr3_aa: CTSSRTRQRPYGYTF
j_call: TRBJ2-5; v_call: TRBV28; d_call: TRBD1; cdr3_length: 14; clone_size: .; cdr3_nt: TGTGCCAGCAGTTCGTCGACAGGGCAACAGACCCAGTACTTC; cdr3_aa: CASSSSTGQQTQYF
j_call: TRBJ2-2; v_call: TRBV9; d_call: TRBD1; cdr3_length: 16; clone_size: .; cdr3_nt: TGTGCCAGCAGCAGGGACAGGGGGCGCGGCACCGGGGAGCTGTTTTTT; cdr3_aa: CASSRDRGRGTGELFF
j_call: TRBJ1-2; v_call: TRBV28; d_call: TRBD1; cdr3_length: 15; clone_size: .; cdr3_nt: TGTGCCAGCAGTCCAACCGGGACAGCTAACTATGGCTACACCTTC; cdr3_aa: CASSPTGTANYGYTF
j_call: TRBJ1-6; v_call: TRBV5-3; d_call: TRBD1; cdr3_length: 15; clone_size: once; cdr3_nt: TGTGCCAGAAGCTCCGGGAGGGGGCGGCATTCACCCCTCCACTTT; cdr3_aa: CARSSGRGRHSPLHF
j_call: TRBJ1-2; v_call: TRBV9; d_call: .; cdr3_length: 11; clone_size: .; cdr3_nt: TGTGCCAGCTTCAGGTTCTATGGCTACACCTTC; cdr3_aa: CASFRFYGYTF
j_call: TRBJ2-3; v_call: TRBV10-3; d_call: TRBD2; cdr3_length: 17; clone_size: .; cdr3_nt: TGTGCCATCAGCCCCCATGGTAGCGGGAGTGGGGAAGATACGCAGTATTTT; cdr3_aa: CAISPHGSGSGEDTQYF
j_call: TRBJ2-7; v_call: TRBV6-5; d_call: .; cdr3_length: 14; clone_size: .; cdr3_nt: TGTGCCAGCAGTTACTCGATGGAGACCTACGAGCAGTACTTC; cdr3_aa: CASSYSMETYEQYF
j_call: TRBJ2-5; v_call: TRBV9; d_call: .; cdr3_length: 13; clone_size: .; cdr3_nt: TGTGCCAGCAGCGTAGGCCTTTATGAGACCCAGTACTTC; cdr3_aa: CASSVGLYETQYF
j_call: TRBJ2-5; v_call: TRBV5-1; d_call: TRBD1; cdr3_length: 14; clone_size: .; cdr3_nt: TGCGCCAGCAGCCCAACAGGGGGCCAAGAGACCCAGTACTTC; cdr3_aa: CASSPTGGQETQYF
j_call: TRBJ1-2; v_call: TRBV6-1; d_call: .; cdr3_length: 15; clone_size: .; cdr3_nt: TGTGCCAGCAGTAGCCGGGACCGGGGGCTATATGGCTACACCTTC; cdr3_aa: CASSSRDRGLYGYTF
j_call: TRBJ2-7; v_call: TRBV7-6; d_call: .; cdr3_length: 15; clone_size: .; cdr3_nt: TGTGCCAGCAGCAAAGATGGGATAAACAACTACGAGCAGTACTTC; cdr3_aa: CASSKDGINNYEQYF
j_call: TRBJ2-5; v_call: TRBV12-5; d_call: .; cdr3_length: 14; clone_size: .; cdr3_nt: TGTGCTAGTGGTATATCCTCTGGGGGGGAGACCCAGTACTTC; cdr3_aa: CASGISSGGETQYF
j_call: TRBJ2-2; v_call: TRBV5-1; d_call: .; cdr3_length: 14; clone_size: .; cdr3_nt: TGCGCCAGCAGGAGGGGATCGAACACCGGGGAGCTGTTTTTT; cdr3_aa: CASRRGSNTGELFF
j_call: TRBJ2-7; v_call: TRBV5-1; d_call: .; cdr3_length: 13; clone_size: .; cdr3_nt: TGCGCCAGCCGAAAGGCAGGGACCTACGAGCAGTACTTC; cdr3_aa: CASRKAGTYEQYF
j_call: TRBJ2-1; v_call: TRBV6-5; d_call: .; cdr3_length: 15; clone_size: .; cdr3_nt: TGTGCCAGCAAAGGGGGGGAAAACTCCTACAATGAGCAGTTCTTC; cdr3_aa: CASKGGENSYNEQFF
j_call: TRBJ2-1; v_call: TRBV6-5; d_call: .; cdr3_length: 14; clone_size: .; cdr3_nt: TGTGCCAGCAGTCCCATGCCGGGTTTTAATGAGCAGTTCTTC; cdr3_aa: CASSPMPGFNEQFF
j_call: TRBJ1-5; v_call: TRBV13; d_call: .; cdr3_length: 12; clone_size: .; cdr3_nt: TGTGCCAGCAGCTCCCCTGGTCAGCCCCAGCATTTT; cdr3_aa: CASSSPGQPQHF
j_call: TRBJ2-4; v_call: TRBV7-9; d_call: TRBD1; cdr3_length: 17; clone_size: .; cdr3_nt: TGTGCCAGCAGCGTTACGGACAGGGAATGGGGCAAAAACATTCAGTACTTC; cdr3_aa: CASSVTDREWGKNIQYF
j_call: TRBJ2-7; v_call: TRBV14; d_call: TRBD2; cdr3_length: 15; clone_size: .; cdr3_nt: TGTGCCAGCAGTCCAAGACCAGCGGGAGCCAACGAGCAGTACTTC; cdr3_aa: CASSPRPAGANEQYF
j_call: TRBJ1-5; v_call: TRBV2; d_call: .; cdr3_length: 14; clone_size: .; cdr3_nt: TGTGCCAGCAGTGTATCCACAGGGATTCAGCCCCAGCATTTT; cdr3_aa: CASSVSTGIQPQHF
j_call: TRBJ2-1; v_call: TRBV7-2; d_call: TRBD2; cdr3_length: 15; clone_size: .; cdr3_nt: TGTGCCAGCAGCTCCCGGGCTAGCGGGGGGAATGAGCAGTTCTTC; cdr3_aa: CASSSRASGGNEQFF
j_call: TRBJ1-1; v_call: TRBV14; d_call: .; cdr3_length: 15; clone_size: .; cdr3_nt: TGTGCCAGCAGCCAAGGTCGACGGGATTACACTGAAGCTTTCTTT; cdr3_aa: CASSQGRRDYTEAFF
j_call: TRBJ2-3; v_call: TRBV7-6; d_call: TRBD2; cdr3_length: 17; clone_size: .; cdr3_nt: TGTGCCAGCAGCTTAGGCCCGGCTAGCGGATTCACAGATACGCAGTATTTT; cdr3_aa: CASSLGPASGFTDTQYF
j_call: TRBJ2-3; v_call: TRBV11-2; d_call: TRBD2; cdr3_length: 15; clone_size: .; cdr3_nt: TGTGCCAGCAGCACCCCGGGACTAGCGTCAGATACGCAGTATTTT; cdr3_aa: CASSTPGLASDTQYF
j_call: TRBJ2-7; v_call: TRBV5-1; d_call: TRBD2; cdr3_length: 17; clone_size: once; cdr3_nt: TGCGCCAGCAGCTTGGCGATTATGGCTAGCGGAGACTACGAGCAGTACTTC; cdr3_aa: CASSLAIMASGDYEQYF
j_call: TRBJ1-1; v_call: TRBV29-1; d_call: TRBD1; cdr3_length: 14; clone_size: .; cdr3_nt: TGCAGCGTTAGAACCGGGACAGGGAACACTGAAGCTTTCTTT; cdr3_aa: CSVRTGTGNTEAFF